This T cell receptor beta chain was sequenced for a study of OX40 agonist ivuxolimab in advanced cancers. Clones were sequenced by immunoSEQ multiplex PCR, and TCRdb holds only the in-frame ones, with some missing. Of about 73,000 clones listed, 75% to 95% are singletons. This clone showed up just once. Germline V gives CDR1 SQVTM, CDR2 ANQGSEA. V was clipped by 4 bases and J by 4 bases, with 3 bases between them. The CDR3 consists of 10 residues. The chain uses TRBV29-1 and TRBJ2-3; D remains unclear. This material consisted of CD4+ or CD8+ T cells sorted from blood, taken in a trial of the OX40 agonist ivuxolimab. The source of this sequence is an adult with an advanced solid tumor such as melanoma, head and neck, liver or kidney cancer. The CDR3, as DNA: TGCAGCGTTGTTGCAGATACGCAGTATTTT. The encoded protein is CSVVADTQYF.